This TCR beta chain is drawn from a study of cytomegalovirus exposure and HLA in healthy donors. The PCR employed 60 Vbeta primers together with 13 Jbeta primers. Data came from immunoSEQ multiplex PCR; TCRdb stores just in-frame clones and leaves some out. There are tens of thousands of clones in the sample; over 65% occur only once, and around a third lies in the top ten. Study-level findings and limits: The authors later linked a missense DCLRE1C variant to TCR beta V- and J-gene trimming.

Germline values: CDR1 GTSNPN, CDR2 SVGIG (reference sequence). Between the trimmed V and J ends, which lost 4 bases and 0 bases, there was a span of 13 bases. There are 15 residues in the CDR3. Concerning this clone: The antigen remains unidentified.

The chain carries TRBV30 and TRBJ2-4; a weak D match, TRBD1 (7 bases). The source is a man aged 40-50 years in good health and CMV-seropositive. The sequenced sample was PBMCs. For the CDR3, the DNA is TGTGCCTGGAATCAGGGGGGAGTAGCCAAAAACATTCAGTACTTC. Translating it yields CAWNQGGVAKNIQYF.